This TCR beta chain was documented in a study of T cell responses to AZD1222 COVID-19 vaccine. Germline V gene lookup returns CDR1 SSHAT and CDR2 FNYEAQ (reference sequence). The CDR3 sequence is 15 residues long. Broader study findings: White British ancestry dominated among donors, who included more females, and clonal diversity was possibly underestimated.

Method: immunoSEQ multiplex PCR; TCRdb's copy keeps in-frame clones and lacks some. The table has approximately 43,000 clones, 70% to 90% seen once; the top ten hold 20% to 30%. As for this clone: Its antigen is not identified. A read error may account for a junction end that differs from germline.

The starting material was peripheral blood, obtained 28 days after the second AZD1222 dose. J is TRBJ2-5 and V is TRBV7-7; D tentatively reads TRBD1 or TRBD2 (7 bases each). This sequence was found in an adult who received the AZD1222 COVID-19 vaccine. The CDR3 reads CASSFRQGGRETQYF. In nucleotides, the CDR3 is TGTGCTAGCAGCTTTAGGCAGGGGGGGCGCGAGACCCAGTACTTC.